This T cell receptor beta chain was captured by sequencing in a study of breast tumors, draining lymph nodes, adjacent tissues. Using its own MiXCR run on the multiplex PCR reads, TCRdb lists one record per CDR3 protein. The sample records several thousand distinct CDR3 sequences, 42% being singletons. The ends lost 3 bases at V and 5 bases at J; junction bases unmatched: 18. The V gene's germline CDR1 is LGHNA and CDR2 YNFKEQ. The CDR3 loop spans 18 amino acids. This clonotype is labeled as medium-sized. The clonotype comes from a female donor with breast cancer. Some clones in this sample may be carry-over from other donors' samples. The rearrangement joins TRBV4-2 to TRBJ1-2; 7 bases match TRBD1. The material sequenced was tumor-adjacent breast tissue. The DNA of the CDR3 is TGTGCCAGCAGCCAGGAGCCTCTTCAACGGGGACAGCTATATGGCTACACCTTC. Residues: CASSQEPLQRGQLYGYTF.